This TCR beta chain was captured in a study of T cells after yellow fever vaccination. Study-wide findings and caveats: Clonotypes appearing in both CD4 and CD8 compartments existed, and their share was small. Abundant clonotypes from the bulk population could contaminate FACS-sorted repertoires.

TCRdb reanalysed the 5' RACE reads using MiXCR and keeps one entry per CDR3 protein. The table lists about 330,000 distinct CDR3 sequences, around 8.1% of them singletons, with approximately 18% in the top ten. The table lists this clonotype with a few counts. Its target is not known. Germline CDR1 is SGHAT and CDR2 is FQNNGV. The CDR3 has 15 residues. V dropped 8 bases and J dropped 6 bases, with 21 bases sitting between them. The receptor's source is a young man who received the YFV17D yellow fever vaccine. The rearrangement uses TRBV11-2 and TRBJ2-3; a possible D gene is TRBD2 (7 bases). The specimen comprised PBMCs, sampled roughly 46 days after the first yellow fever vaccination. The CDR3 DNA follows: TGTGCCAGCGGCCCCTTTGGGGGGGGCCCGGATACGCAGTATTTT. This sequence encodes CASGPFGGGPDTQYF. The complete variable domain, with remaining parts taken from reference TRBV11-2 and TRBJ2-3, reads EAGVAQSPRYKIIEKRQSVAFWCNPISGHATLYWYQQILGQGPKLLIQFQNNGVVDDSQLPKDRFSAERLKGVDSTLKIQPAKLEDSAVYLCASGPFGGGPDTQYFGPGTRLTVL.